This TCR beta chain was observed in a study of blood T cell repertoires in COVID-19. Turning to the study itself: The samples span acute and convalescent COVID-19 from the United States, Italy and Spain.

CDR1 and CDR2 from the germline V gene are SGHRS and YFSETQ. Trimming took 0 bases from V and 6 from J, leaving 12 bases between them. The CDR3 has 15 residues. Assay: immunoSEQ multiplex PCR; the TCRdb copy retains only in-frame clones and omits some. The sample has about 260,000 clones; around 90% are singletons. Each participant's cohort was designated according to participant-reported clinical history. Sequenced material: PBMCs or T cells enriched from blood (not recorded which). The sequence was obtained from a man in his fifties or sixties who had been exposed to COVID-19. This chain connects TRBV5-1 to TRBJ2-2; D may be TRBD2 (6 bases). The DNA for the CDR3 is TGCGCCAGCAGCTTGGCGGGATGGGGGGCCGGGGAGCTGTTTTTT. Protein product: CASSLAGWGAGELFF.